This TCR beta chain was captured by sequencing in a study of blood T cell repertoires in COVID-19. Sequencing was performed with immunoSEQ multiplex PCR; in TCRdb, only in-frame clones are kept and a portion is missing. The data contain under 100,000 clones, roughly 89% of them seen just once; the ten biggest clones take up roughly 3.5%. This CDR3 has 15 amino acids. Germline V gives CDR1 MNHEY, CDR2 SMNVEV (reference sequence). V was trimmed by 0 bases and J by 4 bases, leaving 12 bases between them. Sequences were obtained from peripheral blood. The source is a woman between 65 and 79 years old with acute or convalescent COVID-19. V and J are TRBV27 and TRBJ1-2, with a tentative D call TRBD1 (6 bases). CDR3 amino acids: CASSLSLGGSYGYTF. CDR3 sequence (DNA): TGTGCCAGCAGTTTATCTCTAGGGGGATCCTATGGCTACACCTTC.